The text below deals with one TCR beta chain. No count is recorded, but by frequency this clonotype is medium-sized (0.01 to 0.1%). Its antigen specificity is not known. The sample belongs to a study of CD8 T cells in cerebrospinal fluid in Alzheimer's disease (dated by TCRdb to the early 2020s). For the wider study: The study used two single-cell methods, plate-based nested PCR sequencing and droplet-based sequencing, to evaluate clonal expansion of CSF T cells. In the droplet-based CSF analysis comparing patients with controls, there were 9 healthy controls (approximately 11,000 cells) and 9 patients with MCI or Alzheimer's disease (approximately 10,000 cells). A total of some 24 samples were covered by the CSF gene-expression analysis, in which Parkinson's disease patients were included. Whether clonally expanded T cells were present in cerebrospinal fluid from healthy elderly individuals and from patients with neurodegenerative disease was tested.

Measured from the cysteine to the phenylalanine, the CDR3 is 17 residues long. Only the protein sequence is given. CDR1 and CDR2 are drawn from the germline V gene: MRHNA, SNTAGT. Here is what the overall study found, with its caveats: A higher percentage of TCRs was made up by the largest CSF clone in patients with MCI or Alzheimer's disease than in controls. The EBV-specific clones were neither the most highly expanded clones nor enriched among patients. Finding EBV-specific TCRs in CSF, the authors cautioned, does not establish a causal link between EBV and Alzheimer's disease. When the data were pooled, 4 of 6 Alzheimer's patients but only 1 of 10 healthy subjects had a highly expanded clone, defined as one making up at least 3% of TCRs. The overall clonality comparison included only samples with detectable clones (11 healthy, 5 MCI, 5 AD, 6 PD).

Acute infectious disease was absent in all participants, and all participants were in good physical condition. Live CSF cells for droplet-based sequencing were sorted with a live/dead marker. CSF was obtained by lumbar puncture, and immune cells were pelleted by centrifugation at 300g. CSF samples were inspected for red blood cells, and any blood-contaminated sample was excluded. CSF cells were cryopreserved in freezing medium, frozen overnight at -80 degrees C, and subsequently stored in liquid nitrogen. CSF samples were stored for less than seven months before analysis. The method behind the library was 10x single-cell sequencing. Profiling of CSF cells was done with 10X Genomics single-cell V(D)J and 5' gene-expression libraries. CSF single-cell TCR libraries were sequenced on an Illumina NextSeq550. The authors' pipeline ran thus. V(D)J reads were aligned to the vdj-GRCh38 alts ensemble 2.0.0 reference and processed with the Cell Ranger vdj pipeline. Clonotypes were defined as cell barcodes sharing the same set of productive CDR3 nucleotide sequences. To connect clonality with transcriptional profiles, clonotype information was added to the gene-expression metadata in Seurat v3.0. Exclusion was applied to CSF cells with more than 1,800 genes, more than 7,500 UMIs or more than 10% mitochondrial reads. CDR3-beta sequences were compared against VDJdb to identify TCRs with known antigen specificity. Clone sharing was examined by network analysis using the R package qgraph, in which only TCRs with complete alpha and beta chains were included. TCRdb reanalyzed the reads, keeping one entry per CDR3 protein sequence and omitting DNA. These V and J calls are TCRdb output, not the study's own analysis. This sample's clone table shows 680 or so distinct CDR3 sequences. Of the sample, 15% to 20% is held by the ten largest clones.

The receptor comes from a human donor in good health. The V and J segments used are TRBV6-4 and TRBJ2-7. Sequenced material: cerebrospinal fluid. CDR3 reads: CASSDSMRRNPPYEQYF.